Each of the 22 T cell receptor beta chains below was sequenced from the same sample in a study of spatial heterogeneity in lung cancer. TCRdb reprocessed the 5' RACE reads via MiXCR and lists one record per CDR3 protein. This sample has 60,000 to 90,000 distinct CDR3 sequences, with 7% to 9% found just once. Stated time point: sample taken at primary tumor resection. The material was PBMCs, obtained at surgery. The receptors shown here come from a male donor with early-stage non-small cell lung cancer.

This clonotype was counted ten times or more. V is TRBV28 and J is TRBJ1-5; D is undetermined. The CDR3 runs to 14 residues. The V gene's germline CDR1 is MDHEN and CDR2 SYDVKM. V was pared by 5 bases and J by 0 bases, with 8 bases between. This chain's CDR3 is CASSQPFSNQPQHF. The CDR3 DNA sequence: TGTGCCAGCAGTCAACCCTTTAGCAATCAGCCCCAGCATTTT.

This clonotype was detected a few times. The V call is TRBV5-4, the J call TRBJ2-2; tentatively, D is TRBD2 (5 bases). Trimming took off 4 bases at V and 2 bases at J, with 15 bases between the two ends. The germline V gene has CDR1 SGHNT and CDR2 YYREEE (reference sequence). The CDR3 runs to 16 residues. Here the CDR3 reads CASSPTINTNTGELFF. DNA for the CDR3: TGTGCCAGCAGCCCGACTATAAATACTAACACCGGGGAGCTGTTTTTT. The entire variable domain, with the rest obtained from reference TRBV5-4 and TRBJ2-2, is as follows: ETGVTQSPTHLIKTRGQQVTLRCSSQSGHNTVSWYQQALGQGPQFIFQYYREEENGRGNFPPRFSGLQFPNYSSELNVNALELDDSALYLCASSPTINTNTGELFFGEGSRLTVL.

This clonotype has a handful of counts. The genes are TRBV7-2 and TRBJ1-6; TRBD1 might be the D (5 bases). The germline V gene has CDR1 SGHTA and CDR2 FQGNSA. Trimming cost V 3 bases and J 7 bases, with 10 bases left between them. The CDR3 totals 14 residues. CDR3: CASSLGERNSPLHF. The CDR3 DNA is TGTGCCAGCAGCTTGGGGGAACGCAATTCACCCCTCCACTTT. The full variable domain, completed using reference TRBV7-2 and TRBJ1-6, is GAGVSQSPSNKVTEKGKDVELRCDPISGHTALYWYRQSLGQGLEFLIYFQGNSAPDKSGLPSDRFSAERTGGSVSTLTIQRTQQEDSAVYLCASSLGERNSPLHFGNGTRLTVT.

This clonotype was found a few times. The V call is TRBV7-9, the J call TRBJ1-1, with a possible D match to TRBD1 (5 bases). The ends were cut back, 5 bases at V and 1 base at J, with 17 bases in the middle. This CDR3 is built from 16 residues. CDR1 and CDR2 (germline): SEHNR, FQNEAQ (reference sequence). CDR3 bases: TGTGCCAGCAGCCAGGACGGGGGTCTGGAGAACACTGAAGCTTTCTTT. Translating it yields CASSQDGGLENTEAFF.

This clonotype turned up a few times. The V call is TRBV20-1, the J call TRBJ2-1; TRBD2 matches 11 bases. Germline CDR1 DFQATT, CDR2 SNEGSKA (reference sequence). The CDR3 loop spans 19 amino acids. The V segment lost 0 bases and the J segment 0 bases; nucleotides outside the gene matches: 10. The CDR3 bases are TGCAGTGCTAGAGATCTTGGCCTAGCGGGAGGAAGCTCCTACAATGAGCAGTTCTTC. Translation gives CSARDLGLAGGSSYNEQFF.

The table lists this clonotype with many counts. This chain connects TRBV20-1 to TRBJ2-3; D ambiguous. Deletions cut 6 bases from V and 3 bases from J, with 4 bases between. The CDR3 is made up of 10 amino acids. Germline CDR1 reads DFQATT; CDR2 reads SNEGSKA (reference sequence). CDR3 coding DNA: TGCAGTGCCCTAACAGATACGCAGTATTTT. It translates to CSALTDTQYF.

This clonotype appeared many times. This chain connects TRBV5-1 to TRBJ1-3, with 9 bases matching TRBD1. Germline CDR1 and CDR2: SGHRS and YFSETQ. The CDR3 runs 13 residues. J lost 8 bases, V lost 4 bases, and 4 bases had no gene match. The CDR3 spells CASSKGQGDTIYF. DNA for the CDR3: TGCGCCAGCAGCAAGGGACAGGGTGACACCATATATTTT.

There are many counts of this clonotype. The chain joins TRBV28 to TRBJ1-1; D gene uncertain. V shed 2 bases and J shed 0 bases, with 13 bases lying between them. Germline V gene sequence: CDR1 MDHEN, CDR2 SYDVKM. The CDR3 length is 16 residues. CDR3 bases: TGTGCCAGCAGTTTAAGGCGGACTATCATGAACACTGAAGCTTTCTTT. The encoded protein is CASSLRRTIMNTEAFF.

The sample holds many counts of this clonotype. This sequence joins TRBV7-2 and TRBJ1-1; D unclear. Trimming pared 1 base from V and 3 bases from J, leaving 12 bases between. Germline V gene sequence: CDR1 SGHTA, CDR2 FQGNSA. The CDR3 has 15 residues. CDR3 coding DNA: TGTGCCAGCAGCTTAGGGGCGGGATTCGACACTGAAGCTTTCTTT. It encodes CASSLGAGFDTEAFF.

V usage is TRBV5-1 and J usage is TRBJ2-7; 7 positions agree with TRBD2. In germline, CDR1 is SGHRS, CDR2 YFSETQ. The CDR3 is 13 amino acids. V dropped 2 bases and J dropped 5; count of bases not matched to a gene: 4. The CDR3 DNA is TGCGCCAGCAGCTTAGCGGGAATAAACGAGCAGTACTTC. Amino acid sequence: CASSLAGINEQYF.

This clonotype was recorded at least ten times. The rearrangement joins TRBV25-1 to TRBJ2-3; D is unclear. Trimming pared 3 bases from V and 1 base from J, leaving 8 bases between. The CDR3 has 14 residues. CDR1 MGHDK and CDR2 SYGVNS come from the germline V gene. This CDR3 reads CASSDPRGTDTQYF. The DNA of the CDR3 is TGTGCCAGCAGTGATCCCCGAGGCACAGATACGCAGTATTTT.

Ten or more counts support this clonotype. The rearrangement joins TRBV4-3 to TRBJ2-3; TRBD1 agrees at 8 bases. Germline trimming cut 4 bases from V and 0 bases from J; bases unmatched to any gene: 3. The CDR3 extends over 15 amino acids. Germline V gene sequence: CDR1 LGHNA, CDR2 YSLEER. DNA of the CDR3: TGCGCCAGCAGCCTAGGACAGGGTAGCACAGATACGCAGTATTTT. This encodes CASSLGQGSTDTQYF.

The chain combines TRBV7-9 with TRBJ2-5, with unresolved D. The CDR3 runs 14 residues. Germline assignment: CDR1 SEHNR and CDR2 FQNEAQ (reference sequence). V shed 5 bases and J shed 5 bases, with 15 bases lying between them. CDR3 sequence (DNA): TGTGCCAGCAGCCTGGGGTCCCTGTGGGAGACCCAGTACTTC. The encoded protein is CASSLGSLWETQYF.

This clonotype was observed at least ten times. The genes are TRBV12-3 or TRBV12-4 and TRBJ1-2, with D possibly matching TRBD1 (6 bases). Deletions cut 6 bases from V and 3 bases from J, with 11 bases between. The CDR3 consists of 13 residues. CDR3 sequence reads: CASSLRQDYGYTF. Here the CDR3 DNA reads TGTGCCAGCAGCCTAAGACAGGACTATGGCTACACCTTC.

The chain has TRBV20-1 and TRBJ2-7; D may be TRBD1 or TRBD2 (5 bases each). The ends were cut back, 1 base at V and 4 bases at J, with 20 bases in the middle. Germline lookup yields CDR1 DFQATT and CDR2 SNEGSKA (reference sequence). CDR3 length: 16 residues. CDR3 sequence (DNA): TGCAGTGCTAGAGGCATGGGACGGAGGTTCTCATACGAGCAGTACTTC. This encodes CSARGMGRRFSYEQYF.

This clonotype has only a few counts. V usage is TRBV18 and J usage is TRBJ1-2; 7 bases fit TRBD1. V shed 3 bases and J 7 bases; nucleotides not matched to a gene: 8. The germline V gene has CDR1 KGHSH and CDR2 LQKENI. The CDR3 totals 14 residues. In nucleotides, the CDR3 is TGTGCCAGCTCACCTCCGACAGGGTGGGGTGGCTACACCTTC. This codes for CASSPPTGWGGYTF.

Ten or more counts support this clonotype. The chain recombines TRBV6-5 with TRBJ2-2; 9 positions agree with TRBD1. The germline CDR1 and CDR2 sequences are MNHEY and SVGAGI. This CDR3 comprises 15 residues. Germline trimming cut 5 bases from V and 2 bases from J; bases unmatched to any gene: 3. This chain's CDR3 is CASSDRGVNTGELFF. CDR3 sequence (DNA): TGTGCCAGCAGTGACAGGGGGGTTAACACCGGGGAGCTGTTTTTT.

Only a few counts were recorded for this clonotype. The chain recombines TRBV19 with TRBJ1-1, with D perhaps matching TRBD1 (6 bases). Germline assignment: CDR1 LNHDA and CDR2 SQIVND (reference sequence). The CDR3 runs to 14 residues. V lost 7 bases to trimming and J lost 1 base, with 13 bases between them. The CDR3 spells CASKIGQTNTEAFF. In DNA form, the CDR3 reads TGTGCCAGTAAGATAGGACAGACGAACACTGAAGCTTTCTTT.

The rearrangement links TRBV19 to TRBJ2-7, with TRBD2 matching over 11 bases. V trimming: 4 bases; J trimming: 2 bases; junction bases outside the gene matches: 4. Germline V gives CDR1 LNHDA, CDR2 SQIVND (reference sequence). There are 15 residues in the CDR3. CDR3 in amino acids: CASSKGTSGAYEQYF. The CDR3 DNA follows: TGTGCCAGTAGTAAAGGGACTAGCGGAGCCTACGAGCAGTACTTC.

This clonotype was recorded at least ten times. This sequence joins TRBV9 and TRBJ2-6; the match to TRBD1 covers 9 bases. Germline CDR1 SGDLS, CDR2 YYNGEE. V dropped 1 base and J dropped 3; count of bases not matched to a gene: 8. The CDR3 has 18 amino acids. The CDR3 loop is CASSVQLRDRVGANVLTF. CDR3 sequence (DNA): TGTGCCAGCAGCGTACAACTCCGGGACAGGGTTGGGGCCAACGTCCTGACTTTC.

The V and J genes are TRBV6-2 or TRBV6-3 and TRBJ1-5; D gene ambiguous. The CDR3 consists of 15 residues. V dropped 4 bases and J dropped 0 bases, with 10 bases sitting between them. CDR1 and CDR2 (germline): MNHEY, SVGEGT. Here the CDR3 reads CASSSRTYSNQPQHF. For the CDR3, the DNA is TGTGCCAGCAGTTCTCGGACCTATAGCAATCAGCCCCAGCATTTT.

This clonotype was seen at least ten times. The chain employs TRBV4-1 and TRBJ2-5; TRBD2 matches at 7 bases. CDR3 size: 15 residues. CDR1 is MGHRA and CDR2 is YSYEKL in the germline V gene. Germline trimming cut 1 base from V and 5 bases from J; bases unmatched to any gene: 7. This CDR3 reads CASSQGPLAVETQYF. DNA for the CDR3: TGCGCCAGCAGCCAAGGTCCTCTAGCGGTGGAGACCCAGTACTTC.